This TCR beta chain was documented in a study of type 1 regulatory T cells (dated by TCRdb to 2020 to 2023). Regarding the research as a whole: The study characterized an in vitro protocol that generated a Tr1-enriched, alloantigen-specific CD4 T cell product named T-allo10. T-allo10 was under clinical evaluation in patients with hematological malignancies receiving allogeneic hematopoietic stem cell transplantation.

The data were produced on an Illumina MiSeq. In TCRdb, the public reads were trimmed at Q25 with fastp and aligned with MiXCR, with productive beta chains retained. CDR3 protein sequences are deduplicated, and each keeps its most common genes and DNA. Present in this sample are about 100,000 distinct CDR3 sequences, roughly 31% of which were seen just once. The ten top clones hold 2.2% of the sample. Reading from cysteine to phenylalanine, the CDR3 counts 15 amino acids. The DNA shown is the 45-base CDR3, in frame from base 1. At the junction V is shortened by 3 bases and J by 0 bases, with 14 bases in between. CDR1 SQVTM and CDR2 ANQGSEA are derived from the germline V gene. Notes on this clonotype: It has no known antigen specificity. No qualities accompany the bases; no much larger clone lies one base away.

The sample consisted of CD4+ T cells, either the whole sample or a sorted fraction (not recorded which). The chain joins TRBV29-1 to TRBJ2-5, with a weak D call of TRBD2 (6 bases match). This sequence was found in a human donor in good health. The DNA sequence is TGCAGCGTTGACTCCGGGGCGGGGCACCAAGAGACCCAGTACTTC. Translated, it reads CSVDSGAGHQETQYF.